Each of the 27 T cell receptor beta chains below was sequenced from the same sample in a study of shared clonotypes between healthy human individuals. Clones were sequenced by immunoSEQ multiplex PCR, and TCRdb holds only the in-frame ones, with some missing. This repertoire shows over a million clones, more than 95% found once; its top ten account for over 1%. The sample was naive CD4+ T cells sorted from blood. Subset given: CD45RA+ positively selected. The receptors originated from a man younger than 40 in good health.

V is TRBV5-4 and J is TRBJ2-5; 8 nucleotides line up with TRBD2. Unmatched junction bases numbered 0, after V lost 0 bases and J lost 5 bases. Germline V gives CDR1 SGHNT, CDR2 YYREEE (reference sequence). The CDR3 spans 13 residues. This chain's CDR3 is CASSLERGETQYF. The CDR3 region has the DNA TGTGCCAGCAGCTTGGAGCGGGGGGAGACCCAGTACTTC.

In regard to this clone: The sample contains more than one DNA sequence encoding this CDR3. The V call is TRBV9, the J call TRBJ2-1; 7 bases fit TRBD1. The CDR3 has 14 residues. The V segment lost 0 bases and the J segment 3 bases; nucleotides outside the gene matches: 0. Looked up from germline, CDR1 is SGDLS and CDR2 is YYNGEE. As DNA, the CDR3 is TGTGCCAGCAGCGTAGGGGACAGCTACAATGAGCAGTTCTTC. Translation gives CASSVGDSYNEQFF.

The chain recombines TRBV11-2 with TRBJ2-3; 14 bases line up with TRBD2. The CDR3 spans 18 residues. Germline V gives CDR1 SGHAT, CDR2 FQNNGV. V was pared by 4 bases and J by 0 bases, with 6 bases of the junction left unmatched. This CDR3 reads CASSSGLAGVLSTDTQYF. In DNA form, the CDR3 reads TGTGCCAGCAGCTCGGGACTAGCGGGAGTCCTTAGCACAGATACGCAGTATTTT.

This chain joins TRBV19 and TRBJ2-7, with a tentative D call TRBD2 (5 bases). The CDR3 is made up of 15 amino acids. Germline V gene data show CDR1 as LNHDA and CDR2 as SQIVND (reference sequence). Trimming stripped 5 bases from V and 1 base from J, with 15 bases between. In nucleotides, the CDR3 is TGTGCCAGTAGTGGAACCGGGATCCCGTCCTACGAGCAGTACTTC. Protein sequence: CASSGTGIPSYEQYF.

The chain joins TRBV10-2 to TRBJ2-5; the match to TRBD1 covers 9 bases. With V trimmed by 7 bases and J by 0 bases, 9 bases remained unmatched. Per germline, CDR1 WSHSY and CDR2 SAAADI. The CDR3 consists of 16 residues. For the CDR3, the DNA is TGCGCCAGCACCCCCGGGGGGACAGGGTACCAAGAGACCCAGTACTTC. Translating gives CASTPGGTGYQETQYF.

V gene TRBV15 combines with J gene TRBJ2-1, with 11 bases aligning to TRBD2. J gave up 4 bases and V 5 bases, and 10 bases lay outside the gene matches. Germline-derived CDR1 and CDR2 are LNHNV and YYDKDF (reference sequence). The CDR3 length is 17 residues. CDR3 loop: CATSVREGTSGYNEQFF. The DNA for the CDR3 is TGTGCCACCAGCGTAAGAGAAGGGACTAGCGGATACAATGAGCAGTTCTTC.

The genes are TRBV4-1 and TRBJ2-3, with 10 bases that match TRBD2. This CDR3 is built from 18 residues. Germline loops: CDR1 MGHRA, CDR2 YSYEKL. V was clipped by 6 bases and J by 1 base; unmatched bases: 13. CDR3 DNA sequence: TGCGCCAGCAGACCGGGAGCGGGAGGGCCTGTGGGCACAGATACGCAGTATTTT. Translation gives CASRPGAGGPVGTDTQYF.

A note on this clone: This CDR3 is also generated by other DNA sequences in the sample. This chain connects TRBV28 to TRBJ1-2; D is ambiguous. The length of the CDR3 is 13 residues. The germline gives CDR1 MDHEN, CDR2 SYDVKM. V was pared by 6 bases and J by 0 bases, with 8 bases between. CDR3 loop: CASRETANYGYTF. The CDR3 DNA reads as TGTGCCAGCAGGGAGACGGCTAACTATGGCTACACCTTC.

This clone was seen a single time. V gene TRBV19 combines with J gene TRBJ2-1, with D hard to call. V was cut by 7 bases and J by 4 bases, with 14 bases left in between. The CDR3 is made up of 14 amino acids. CDR1 LNHDA and CDR2 SQIVND come from the germline V gene (reference sequence). Written as DNA, the CDR3 is TGTGCCAGTACTCCTTGGCCCGATTACAATGAGCAGTTCTTC. This encodes CASTPWPDYNEQFF.

CDR3 sequence: CASSYGRNTGELFF. The CDR3 DNA is TGTGCCAGCAGTTATGGACGGAACACCGGGGAGCTGTTTTTT. The rearrangement uses TRBV6-6 and TRBJ2-2; D not certain. This CDR3 is built from 14 residues. Trimming cost V 3 bases and J 1 base, with 6 bases left between them. Germline values: CDR1 MNHNY, CDR2 SVGAGI (reference sequence).

The chain joins TRBV19 to TRBJ2-2, with D hard to call. Germline V CDR1 and CDR2: LNHDA, SQIVND (reference sequence). V lost 4 bases and J 1 base, leaving 7 bases between the germline ends. This CDR3 has 14 amino acids. In nucleotides, the CDR3 is TGTGCCAGTAGTACTGGGGTGAACACCGGGGAGCTGTTTTTT. Its translation: CASSTGVNTGELFF.

This CDR3 reads CASSLDRETGYTF. CDR3 bases: TGTGCCAGCAGCTTGGACAGGGAAACTGGCTACACCTTC. V usage is TRBV5-5 and J usage is TRBJ1-2, with TRBD1 as a possible D gene (6 bases). The CDR3 totals 13 residues. The V gene lost 0 bases and the J gene lost 7 bases, with 10 bases spanning the gap. CDR1 is SGHKS and CDR2 is YYEKEE in the germline V gene (reference sequence).

This clone has a single count. Other DNA sequences from this sample encode an identical CDR3 as well. This chain links TRBV5-1 with TRBJ2-1; perhaps TRBD2 as D (5 bases). CDR3 size: 16 residues. Per the germline V gene, CDR1 is SGHRS and CDR2 is YFSETQ. Trimming took 0 bases from V and 0 from J, leaving 10 bases between them. As DNA, the CDR3 is TGCGCCAGCAGCTTGGATCTAGCTGGCTCCTACAATGAGCAGTTCTTC. It yields the protein CASSLDLAGSYNEQFF.

Regarding this clone: An end of the junction differs from the germline gene, which may be a read error. The chain joins TRBV10-3 to TRBJ2-7; D is undetermined. CDR3 size: 12 residues. The V gene's germline CDR1 is ENHRY and CDR2 SYGVKD. The CDR3 loop is CAISGPSFEQYF. As DNA, the CDR3 is TGTGCCATCAGTGGCCCTTCCTTCGAGCAGTACTTC.

This sequence joins TRBV7-2 and TRBJ2-1; D uncertain. The length of the CDR3 is 13 residues. V lost 11 bases to trimming and J lost 8 bases, with 19 bases between them. Per the germline V gene, CDR1 is SGHTA and CDR2 is FQGNSA. The CDR3 here is CASRGSGVHEQFF. DNA of the CDR3: TGTGCCTCACGCGGTTCGGGTGTGCATGAGCAGTTCTTC.

The chain carries TRBV15 and TRBJ1-5; weak D call: TRBD1 (5 bases). CDR3 length: 16 residues. The germline gives CDR1 LNHNV, CDR2 YYDKDF (reference sequence). The V gene lost 1 base and the J gene lost 3 bases, with 13 bases spanning the gap. The CDR3 loop is CATSRVGEGSNQPQHF. Here the CDR3 DNA reads TGTGCCACCAGCAGAGTGGGGGAGGGCTCCAATCAGCCCCAGCATTTT.

This clone showed up just once. This chain links TRBV10-2 with TRBJ2-7, with a possible D match to TRBD2 (5 bases). Trimming cost V 6 bases and J 0 bases, with 18 bases left between them. The CDR3 has 16 amino acids. Germline V CDR1 and CDR2: WSHSY, SAAADI. CDR3 sequence: CASSDLTRPSSYEQYF. DNA of the CDR3: TGCGCCAGCAGCGACCTCACTAGACCCTCCTCCTACGAGCAGTACTTC.

The rearrangement links TRBV29-1 to TRBJ1-5; possible D gene TRBD1, 6 bases. CDR3 size: 14 residues. Germline V gives CDR1 SQVTM, CDR2 ANQGSEA. With 4 bases removed from V and 4 bases from J, the gap between germline ends came to 14 bases. The CDR3 here is CSVGGRGSNQPQHF. In nucleotides, the CDR3 is TGCAGCGTTGGGGGCAGGGGCTCTAATCAGCCCCAGCATTTT.

The V gene is TRBV7-2, the J gene TRBJ2-1; possibly TRBD2 for D (6 bases). The CDR3 spans 16 residues. Trimming cost V 5 bases and J 4 bases, with 18 bases left between them. Germline lookup yields CDR1 SGHTA and CDR2 FQGNSA. The CDR3 region is CASSNPAGFPYNEQFF. As DNA, the CDR3 is TGTGCCAGCAGCAACCCAGCGGGTTTCCCTTACAATGAGCAGTTCTTC.

The J gene is TRBJ2-1, the V gene TRBV27; 10 bases map to TRBD2. The J segment lost 6 bases and the V segment lost 2 bases, leaving 10 bases of the junction unmatched. This CDR3 is built from 17 residues. CDR1 and CDR2 (germline): MNHEY, SMNVEV (reference sequence). CDR3 protein: CASSLRTSGTRGNEQFF. The CDR3 DNA sequence: TGTGCCAGCAGTTTACGGACTAGCGGTACCCGAGGCAATGAGCAGTTCTTC.

This clone was detected only a few times. Different DNA sequences within this sample yield the same CDR3. The chain combines TRBV18 with TRBJ1-1; the match to TRBD1 covers 8 bases. The CDR3 has 13 residues. Trimming took 3 bases from V and 4 from J; bases not matched to a gene: 1. The V gene's germline CDR1 is KGHSH and CDR2 LQKENI. The DNA of the CDR3 is TGTGCCAGCTCACCTACAGGGGGCACTGAAGCTTTCTTT. Its protein product is CASSPTGGTEAFF.

The chain recombines TRBV19 with TRBJ2-7; 8 positions match TRBD1. Germline V gives CDR1 LNHDA, CDR2 SQIVND (reference sequence). V lost 10 bases and J lost 4; bases outside the gene matches: 18. There are 16 residues in the CDR3. In nucleotides, the CDR3 is TGTGCCACCAGTGACAGGGGAAGTCCTGACACTTACGAGCAGTACTTC. It codes for CATSDRGSPDTYEQYF.

A word on this clone: The sample holds other DNA sequences that translate to the same CDR3. The V call is TRBV19, the J call TRBJ2-1; no reliable D call. CDR1 LNHDA and CDR2 SQIVND come from the germline V gene (reference sequence). Trimming stripped 5 bases from V and 0 bases from J, with 8 bases between. This CDR3 spans 14 amino acids. CDR3 in DNA: TGTGCCAGTAGTCGGGCTAGCTCCTACAATGAGCAGTTCTTC. It codes for CASSRASSYNEQFF.

This clone was observed once. This chain joins TRBV18 and TRBJ2-7; perhaps TRBD2 as D (6 bases). Trimming left V 6 bases short and J 0 bases short, with 18 bases between. CDR1 is KGHSH, CDR2 LQKENI, per germline. The CDR3 has 16 residues. CDR3 coding DNA: TGTGCCAGCTCCCTAATACTGGGGGGAAACTCCTACGAGCAGTACTTC. Its protein is CASSLILGGNSYEQYF. The complete variable domain, with remaining parts taken from reference TRBV18 and TRBJ2-7, reads NAGVMQNPRHLVRRRGQEARLRCSPMKGHSHVYWYRQLPEEGLKFMVYLQKENIIDESGMPKERFSAEFPKEGPSILRIQQVVRGDSAAYFCASSLILGGNSYEQYFGPGTRLTVT.

The genes are TRBV7-2 and TRBJ2-7, with D perhaps matching TRBD2 (6 bases). In germline, CDR1 is SGHTA, CDR2 FQGNSA. The CDR3 has 13 residues. V lost 5 bases to trimming and J lost 3 bases, with 11 bases between them. As DNA, the CDR3 is TGTGCCAGCAGCGCCGGGACTTACTACGAGCAGTACTTC. It codes for CASSAGTYYEQYF.

The chain has TRBV11-3 and TRBJ2-5; 9 bases fit TRBD2. CDR3 size: 14 residues. The ends lost 5 bases at V and 7 bases at J; junction bases unmatched: 8. Germline CDR1 reads SGHNT; CDR2 reads YENEEA. The CDR3 DNA reads as TGTGCCAGCAGCCGTAGCGGGAGAGTCCGGACCCAGTACTTC. Its protein is CASSRSGRVRTQYF.

The CDR3 bases are TGTGCCGCGGCGGGACAGGGATCGGCAGATACGCAGTATTTT. It codes for CAAAGQGSADTQYF. This sequence joins TRBV28 and TRBJ2-3, with 9 bases aligning to TRBD1. Germline V lookup: CDR1 MDHEN, CDR2 SYDVKM. The CDR3 is made up of 14 amino acids. Trimming removed 11 bases from V and 4 bases from J; junction bases left unmatched: 10.